Sequencing of this T cell receptor (beta chain) was carried out in a study of cytomegalovirus exposure and HLA in healthy donors. CDR3 length: 19 amino acids. PCR primers comprised 60 Vbeta and 13 Jbeta primers. Using immunoSEQ multiplex PCR, the repertoire was profiled, and TCRdb retains in-frame clones only, with some absent. The table includes under 200,000 clones, 75% detected once. Specimen: PBMCs. This clonotype was obtained from a woman aged 45-65 years in good health and CMV-seropositive. V is TRBV12-2 and J is TRBJ1-5; the DNA was not used to check the table's D call, TRBD1. TRBV12-2 is an annotated pseudogene. CDR3 nucleotides: TGTGCAAGTCGCCGATCGGAATGGGACAGGCTGGGGCAGGATCAGCCCCAGCATTTT. As protein: CASRRSEWDRLGQDQPQHF.